The rows below give T cell receptor beta chains drawn from one sample of a study of T cell responses to AZD1222 COVID-19 vaccine. Measured with immunoSEQ multiplex PCR; TCRdb has only the in-frame clones, and not every one. The table shows over 150,000 clones, with 90% occurring only once. Specimen: peripheral blood, collected on day 0 of AZD1222 vaccination. The source is an adult in good health. Each CDR3 is given with its conserved first and last residue. The D gene is left open where the match is weak. Size values are once, few and many counts, or a class for expanded clones, and some rows have none.

v_call: TRBV7-9
clone_size: -
j_call: TRBJ2-5
d_call: -
cdr3_nt: TGTGCCAGCAGCTTAGCGGGACGGTTACAAGAGACCCAGTACTTC
cdr3_aa: CASSLAGRLQETQYF

v_call: TRBV6-5
clone_size: -
j_call: TRBJ2-3
d_call: -
cdr3_nt: TGTGCCAGCAGGCCTATTCAAAGCGGCACAGATACGCAGTATTTT
cdr3_aa: CASRPIQSGTDTQYF

v_call: TRBV6-4
clone_size: -
j_call: TRBJ2-3
d_call: -
cdr3_nt: TGTGCCAGCAGTGGTCAATGGGATACGCAGTATTTT
cdr3_aa: CASSGQWDTQYF

v_call: TRBV12-3/TRBV12-4
clone_size: -
j_call: TRBJ2-7
d_call: -
cdr3_nt: TGTGCCAGCAGTCCGCCCTTTTCACCCCTGTACTTC
cdr3_aa: CASSPPFSPLYF

v_call: TRBV12-3/TRBV12-4
clone_size: -
j_call: TRBJ2-2
d_call: -
cdr3_nt: TGTGCCAGCAGTGGTCAGGTGATCGGGGAGCTGTTTTTT
cdr3_aa: CASSGQVIGELFF

v_call: TRBV6-6
clone_size: once
j_call: TRBJ2-7
d_call: TRBD1
cdr3_nt: TGTGCCAGCAGTGGACAGGGAGGTTTCTACGAGCAGTACTTC
cdr3_aa: CASSGQGGFYEQYF

v_call: TRBV7-2
clone_size: -
j_call: TRBJ1-3
d_call: -
cdr3_nt: TGTGCCAGCAGCTTAGCGACCATCTCTGGAAACACCATATATTTT
cdr3_aa: CASSLATISGNTIYF

v_call: TRBV28
clone_size: -
j_call: TRBJ1-6
d_call: -
cdr3_nt: TGTGCCAGCAGTTTTATTCCAGGAAATTCACCCCTCCACTTT
cdr3_aa: CASSFIPGNSPLHF

v_call: TRBV18
clone_size: once
j_call: TRBJ1-5
d_call: TRBD1
cdr3_nt: TGTGCCAGCTCACCACGCTTCGGGACAGGGGGCAATCAGCCCCAGCATTTT
cdr3_aa: CASSPRFGTGGNQPQHF

v_call: TRBV5-1
clone_size: -
j_call: TRBJ1-5
d_call: TRBD1
cdr3_nt: TGCGCCAGCAGCTTGAGGACAGGGGGGGATCAGCCCCAGCATTTT
cdr3_aa: CASSLRTGGDQPQHF

v_call: TRBV2
clone_size: -
j_call: TRBJ1-5
d_call: -
cdr3_nt: TGTGCCAGCAGCGCCACGAGACAGCCCCAGCATTTT
cdr3_aa: CASSATRQPQHF

v_call: TRBV6-5
clone_size: -
j_call: TRBJ1-5
d_call: TRBD1
cdr3_nt: TGTGCCAGCAGTTACGACAGGGCACAGCCCCAGCATTTT
cdr3_aa: CASSYDRAQPQHF

v_call: TRBV28
clone_size: -
j_call: TRBJ2-5
d_call: -
cdr3_nt: TGTGCCAGCAGTTTCCCATCGGGACTGCCGAACTTC
cdr3_aa: CASSFPSGLPNF

v_call: TRBV29-1
clone_size: once
j_call: TRBJ2-2
d_call: -
cdr3_nt: TGCAGCGTCTTCAGTGGACACGCGAACACCGGGGAGCTGTTTTTT
cdr3_aa: CSVFSGHANTGELFF

v_call: TRBV6-5
clone_size: few
j_call: TRBJ1-6
d_call: -
cdr3_nt: TGTGCCAGCAGTTACGGGAGCTCCTATAATTCACCCCTCCACTTT
cdr3_aa: CASSYGSSYNSPLHF

v_call: TRBV12-5
clone_size: -
j_call: TRBJ1-5
d_call: -
cdr3_nt: TGTGCTAGTGGACTTGGGGGGCGCGGGCAGCCCCAGCATTTT
cdr3_aa: CASGLGGRGQPQHF

v_call: TRBV21-1
clone_size: -
j_call: TRBJ1-3
d_call: -
cdr3_nt: TGTGCCAGCAGCAGAGGGGGCGGTGACACCATATATTTT
cdr3_aa: CASSRGGGDTIYF

v_call: TRBV28
clone_size: -
j_call: TRBJ1-6
d_call: -
cdr3_nt: TGTGCCAGCAGTGACGAGAATTCACCCCTCCACTTT
cdr3_aa: CASSDENSPLHF

v_call: TRBV4-1
clone_size: -
j_call: TRBJ2-1
d_call: -
cdr3_nt: TGCGCCAGCAGCCAAGAGGTAGGGGGGATTGAGCAGTTCTTC
cdr3_aa: CASSQEVGGIEQFF

v_call: TRBV19
clone_size: -
j_call: TRBJ1-5
d_call: -
cdr3_nt: TGTGCCGCCCAGCCGACCCCGACACCGAATCAGCCCCAGCATTTT
cdr3_aa: CAAQPTPTPNQPQHF

v_call: TRBV9
clone_size: -
j_call: TRBJ2-7
d_call: TRBD1
cdr3_nt: TGTGCCAGCAGCGCTCGACAGGGGTGGGGCGAGCAGTACTTC
cdr3_aa: CASSARQGWGEQYF

v_call: TRBV2
clone_size: once
j_call: TRBJ2-1
d_call: TRBD1
cdr3_nt: TGTGCCAGCAGGGGACAGGGGGTGGGTGAGCAGTTCTTC
cdr3_aa: CASRGQGVGEQFF

v_call: TRBV6-5
clone_size: -
j_call: TRBJ1-2
d_call: TRBD1
cdr3_nt: TGTGCCACCATGGGACAGGGCTATGGCTACACCTTC
cdr3_aa: CATMGQGYGYTF

v_call: TRBV18
clone_size: -
j_call: TRBJ1-5
d_call: TRBD1
cdr3_nt: TGTGCCAGCTCACTCGACAGGGGGCCTCAGCCCCAGCATTTT
cdr3_aa: CASSLDRGPQPQHF

v_call: TRBV11-2
clone_size: once
j_call: TRBJ2-3
d_call: TRBD2
cdr3_nt: TGTGCCAGCAGCTTTGGACTAGCGGGTGCAGGAGATACGCAGTATTTT
cdr3_aa: CASSFGLAGAGDTQYF

v_call: TRBV7-2
clone_size: -
j_call: TRBJ1-2
d_call: -
cdr3_nt: TGTGCCAGCAGCGTAGCCTCAGGGTTCAGTGGCTACACCTTC
cdr3_aa: CASSVASGFSGYTF

v_call: TRBV5-1
clone_size: -
j_call: TRBJ1-2
d_call: -
cdr3_nt: TGCGCCAGCAGCTCAACGGACTCCTATGGCTACACCTTC
cdr3_aa: CASSSTDSYGYTF

v_call: TRBV5-6
clone_size: -
j_call: TRBJ1-4
d_call: -
cdr3_nt: TGTGCCAGCAGCAAAGACAGGACCTACGGACTGTTTTTT
cdr3_aa: CASSKDRTYGLFF

v_call: TRBV21-1
clone_size: -
j_call: TRBJ2-7
d_call: -
cdr3_nt: TGTGCCAGCAGCAAAGGAGACAGGGGGCCTTCCTACGAGCAGTACTTC
cdr3_aa: CASSKGDRGPSYEQYF